This T cell receptor (beta chain) emerged from a study of T-cell memory formation after mild COVID-19. Study as a whole: The two donors had largely donor-specific TCR clusters.

From the 5' RACE reads, TCRdb called clonotypes with MiXCR, one entry per CDR3 protein. The repertoire consists of about 620,000 distinct CDR3 sequences, with around 17% occurring once and the leading ten covering approximately 12%. This clonotype was counted a few times. Its specificity is unknown. V lost 4 bases and J lost 1, with 11 bases in between. The germline V gene encodes CDR1 DFQATT and CDR2 SNEGSKA (reference sequence). The CDR3 loop spans 14 amino acids. Study results and limitations: The main location of contracting CD4+ clones was CM and EM, and that of contracting CD8+ clones was EMRA. Several responding clones turned up in pre-infection memory, indicating that cross-reactive memory may have taken part. What remained unconfirmed was the SARS-CoV-2 specificity of second-wave clones peaking on day 37.

The receptor was isolated from an adult woman who had mild COVID-19 (a few samples of this study predate the infection). Cell type and time point are not known. This chain links TRBV20-1 with TRBJ2-1; D gene unclear. Sequenced input: PBMCs or a T cell subset sorted from them (not recorded which). CDR3 residues: CSATEPLSYNEQFF. CDR3 in DNA: TGCAGTGCTACCGAGCCCTTGTCCTACAATGAGCAGTTCTTC.